One and the same sample provided the 10 T cell receptor beta chains below, sequenced in a study of post-analysis software for immune sequencing data. Tagging with unique molecular identifiers was a feature of the TCR beta cDNA libraries. TCRdb ran MiXCR on the PCR reads and lists one entry per CDR3 protein. The table lists about 770,000 distinct CDR3 sequences, roughly 46% of them singletons. Study-wide findings and caveats: Patients had higher frequencies than controls of roughly five TRBV segments, including TRBV5-6, TRBV5-1 and TRBV20-1.

The antigens these receptors bind are not known. Sample: blood. These receptors were taken from a girl aged 10 to 17 with multiple sclerosis.

The V and J genes are TRBV7-8 and TRBJ2-1; possible D gene TRBD1, 5 bases. Germline CDR1 SGHVS, CDR2 FQNEAQ. The CDR3 covers 16 residues. V shed 5 bases and J shed 9 bases, with 23 bases lying between them. DNA for the CDR3: TGTGCCAGCAGCCAACCGACAGTCCTTGCCAATAGTGAGCAGTTCTTC. Translating it yields CASSQPTVLANSEQFF.

The gene calls are TRBV11-2 and TRBJ2-1; D not resolved. The CDR3 totals 13 residues. The germline V and J ends were trimmed by 0 bases and 6 bases, with 6 bases remaining between them. The germline CDR1 and CDR2 sequences are SGHAT and FQNNGV. The chain's CDR3 is CASSLEVVNEQFF. In DNA form, the CDR3 reads TGTGCCAGCAGCTTAGAGGTAGTCAATGAGCAGTTCTTC. Using reference TRBV11-2 and TRBJ2-1 for the parts outside the CDR3, the full variable domain is EAGVAQSPRYKIIEKRQSVAFWCNPISGHATLYWYQQILGQGPKLLIQFQNNGVVDDSQLPKDRFSAERLKGVDSTLKIQPAKLEDSAVYLCASSLEVVNEQFFGPGTRLTVL.

The CDR3 sequence: CASSPQSTGWGYGYTF. The CDR3 bases are TGTGCCAGCAGTCCGCAATCGACAGGCTGGGGCTATGGCTACACCTTC. The gene calls are TRBV28 and TRBJ1-2; D may be TRBD1 (6 bases). Germline V gives CDR1 MDHEN, CDR2 SYDVKM. This CDR3 contains 16 residues. The V and J ends lost 5 bases and 4 bases respectively, with 20 bases between them.

This chain uses TRBV6-2 or TRBV6-3 with TRBJ2-7; unclear D gene. The V gene's germline CDR1 is MNHEY and CDR2 SVGEGT. V lost 7 bases and J lost 0, with 7 bases in between. This CDR3 region has 12 residues. The CDR3 sequence: CASTGVSYEQYF. In nucleotides, the CDR3 is TGTGCCAGCACTGGGGTCTCCTACGAGCAGTACTTC.

This clonotype showed up just a few times. The chain couples TRBV5-1 to TRBJ2-1; 11 nucleotides line up with TRBD2. The ends lost 0 bases at V and 2 bases at J; junction bases unmatched: 4. Germline V gene lookup returns CDR1 SGHRS and CDR2 YFSETQ. The CDR3 has 17 amino acids. CDR3 residues: CASSLDNSGRAYNEQFF. CDR3 DNA sequence: TGCGCCAGCAGCTTGGATAATAGCGGGAGGGCCTACAATGAGCAGTTCTTC.

This chain connects TRBV4-3 to TRBJ2-3, with TRBD2 matching 12 bases. There are 20 residues in the CDR3. V lost 0 bases to trimming and J lost 0 bases; unmatched junction nucleotides: 10. Per germline, CDR1 LGHNA and CDR2 YSLEER. The CDR3: CASSQEGPTSGRPSTDTQYF. The CDR3 coding sequence is TGCGCCAGCAGCCAAGAGGGCCCAACTAGCGGGAGGCCTAGCACAGATACGCAGTATTTT.

V gene TRBV6-5 combines with J gene TRBJ2-7; D is unclear. Per germline, CDR1 MNHEY and CDR2 SVGAGI. The CDR3 runs to 14 residues. V gave up 4 bases and J gave up 3 bases, with 13 bases separating them. The CDR3, as DNA: TGTGCCAGCAGTTCCCTTAAGGCCTTCTACGAGCAGTACTTC. It translates to CASSSLKAFYEQYF.

This clonotype showed up just once. The junction departs from the called germline gene at one end, perhaps through a read error. The V call is TRBV6-6, the J call TRBJ1-6; TRBD1 aligns across 10 bases. The CDR3 loop spans 14 amino acids. The V gene's germline CDR1 is MNHNY and CDR2 SVGAGI (reference sequence). The chain's CDR3 is CAGGQGIAGSPPHF. In DNA, the CDR3 is TGTGCCGGGGGACAGGGGATTGCTGGTTCACCCCCCCACTTT.

V usage is TRBV12-3 or TRBV12-4 and J usage is TRBJ1-2; unclear D gene. V dropped 7 bases and J dropped 2 bases, with 11 bases sitting between them. The CDR3 is made up of 13 amino acids. The CDR3 bases are TGTGCCAGCAAAGAGGATGGGAACTATGGCTACACCTTC. It yields the protein CASKEDGNYGYTF.

This clonotype was detected only once. V is TRBV7-2 and J is TRBJ2-7; D gene uncertain. CDR3 length: 12 amino acids. Looked up from germline, CDR1 is SGHTA and CDR2 is FQGNSA. The V end lost 5 bases, the J end lost 4 bases, and 9 bases lay between the germline ends. CDR3 amino acids: CASSANEYEQYF. The CDR3 DNA reads as TGTGCCAGCAGCGCGAACGAATACGAGCAGTACTTC. Based on the CDR3 plus reference TRBV7-2 and TRBJ2-7, the full variable domain is GAGVSQSPSNKVTEKGKDVELRCDPISGHTALYWYRQSLGQGLEFLIYFQGNSAPDKSGLPSDRFSAERTGGSVSTLTIQRTQQEDSAVYLCASSANEYEQYFGPGTRLTVT.